This T cell receptor beta chain came from a study of human CD8 memory T cell subsets. Overall study results and limits: In terms of chain coverage, this study sequenced T cell receptor beta chains exclusively.

Points on this clonotype: Its specificity is not known.

Total CD8+ T cells came from negative magnetic enrichment. Preparation of the TCR beta libraries relied on UMI-labeled 5' RACE. Per the original data handling: Functional CDR3 beta clonotypes, numbering between about 2,600 and 18,000, were present in each TCR beta library. From its re-call of the 5' RACE reads, TCRdb lists each CDR3 protein once, without DNA. The V and J calls reflect TCRdb's pipeline rather than the authors' work. The repertoire table contains roughly 18,000 distinct CDR3 sequences. The germline CDR1 and CDR2 sequences are DFQATT and SNEGSKA (reference sequence). The CDR3 consists of 16 residues.

The clonotype was recovered from a human donor in good health. The specimen was CD8+ T cells from PBMCs. V gene TRBV20-1 combines with J gene TRBJ1-5; with no DNA, the TCRdb D assignment of TRBD1 cannot be verified. CDR3 residues: CSAKDRDQHSNQPQHF.